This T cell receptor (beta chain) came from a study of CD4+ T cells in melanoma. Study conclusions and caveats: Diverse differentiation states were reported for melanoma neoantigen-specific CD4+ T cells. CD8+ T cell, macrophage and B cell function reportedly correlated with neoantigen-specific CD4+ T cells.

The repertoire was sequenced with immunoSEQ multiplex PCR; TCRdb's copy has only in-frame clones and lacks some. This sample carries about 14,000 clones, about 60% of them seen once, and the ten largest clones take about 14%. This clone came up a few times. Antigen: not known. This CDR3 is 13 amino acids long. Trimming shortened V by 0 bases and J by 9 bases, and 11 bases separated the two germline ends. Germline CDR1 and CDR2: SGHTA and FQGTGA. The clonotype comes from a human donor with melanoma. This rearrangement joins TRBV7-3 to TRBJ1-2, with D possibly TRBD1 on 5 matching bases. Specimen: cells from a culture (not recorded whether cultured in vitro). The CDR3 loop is CASSLTSTGSYTF. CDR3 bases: TGTGCCAGCAGCTTAACGTCCACAGGCAGCTACACCTTC.